These T cell receptor beta chains were read from a single sample in a study of Siglec-9 on CD8 T cells in melanoma. The protocol was immunoSEQ multiplex PCR, while the TCRdb copy is restricted to in-frame clones and leaves out a portion. The sample holds approximately 35,000 clones, 80% to 85% seen once. Source material: Siglec-9- CD8+ T cells sorted from blood. All receptors come from a human donor in good health. Each CDR3 is given with its conserved first and last residue. The order of the fields is D gene, V gene, clone size, J gene, CDR3 DNA, CDR3 protein. A D gene is named only where the DNA matches it firmly. Size is omitted from some rows. Given values are once, few, many or a class for expanded clones.

>NA|TRBV29-1|NA|TRBJ2-2
TGCAGCGTGCTAAGGGGGGGGAACACCGGGGAGCTGTTTTTT
CSVLRGGNTGELFF
>NA|TRBV21-1|NA|TRBJ1-4
TGTGCCAGCAGCAACATAACAGGGTTTACCGTTGAAAAACTGTTTTTT
CASSNITGFTVEKLFF
>TRBD1|TRBV30|once|TRBJ1-6
TGTGCCTGGAGTGTACGGACAGGGAATTCACCCCTCCACTTT
CAWSVRTGNSPLHF
>NA|TRBV2|NA|TRBJ2-7
TGTGCCAGCACCCCAGGGGGGGCCCACGAGCAGTACTTC
CASTPGGAHEQYF
>NA|TRBV7-8|NA|TRBJ1-2
TGTGCCAGCAGCTTGCTTTCGGGGGGCGGCTATGGCTACACCTTC
CASSLLSGGGYGYTF
>TRBD2|TRBV12-5|NA|TRBJ2-1
TGTGCTAGTGGTTTGGTCGGGGGGAGTATGGTCTGGAATGAGCAGTTCTTC
CASGLVGGSMVWNEQFF
>TRBD2|TRBV2|NA|TRBJ2-7
TGTGCCAGCAGTTCCGGGACTAGGCAGTACTTC
CASSSGTRQYF
>TRBD2|TRBV19|NA|TRBJ2-5
TGTGCCAGTAGTCCGACTAGCGGGGGGGGACGAGAGACCCAGTACTTC
CASSPTSGGGRETQYF
>NA|TRBV7-9|NA|TRBJ2-7
TGTGCCAGCAGCTCCCCTAACCGGGAAGGGTACGAGCAGTACTTC
CASSSPNREGYEQYF
>NA|TRBV6-5|NA|TRBJ2-7
TGTGCCAGCAGTTATTTCGAGGGGGAGCAGTACTTC
CASSYFEGEQYF
>NA|TRBV5-8|once|TRBJ1-2
TGTGCCAGCAGCTCGTCCTTGGATGGCTACACCTTC
CASSSSLDGYTF
>NA|TRBV4-1|NA|TRBJ2-7
TGCGCCAGCAGCCAAGCTGCGGGTGCGTACTACGAGCAGTACTTC
CASSQAAGAYYEQYF
>NA|TRBV5-5|NA|TRBJ1-1
TGTGCCAGCAGCTTGGACAGGACGAACACTGAAGCTTTCTTT
CASSLDRTNTEAFF
>NA|TRBV7-9|NA|TRBJ1-2
TGTGCCAGCAGCCATCCCTTTGAGGCCGGCTACACCTTC
CASSHPFEAGYTF
>TRBD1|TRBV11-2|NA|TRBJ1-4
TGTGCCAGCAGCCCGGGACAGATGAATGAAAAACTGTTTTTT
CASSPGQMNEKLFF
>TRBD2|TRBV25-1|NA|TRBJ2-1
TGTGCCAGCAGAGAGCGGGAGCCCTACAATGAGCAGTTCTTC
CASREREPYNEQFF
>NA|TRBV5-4|NA|TRBJ1-2
TGTGCCAGCAGGCAGGGGCAGGGGAACTATGGCTACACCTTC
CASRQGQGNYGYTF
>TRBD2|TRBV28|NA|TRBJ2-1
TGTGCCAGCAGTTTCGGGGGGTATAATGAGCAGTTCTTC
CASSFGGYNEQFF
>NA|TRBV7-9|NA|TRBJ1-2
TGTGCCAGCAGTTCCGGGACGGCCGATGGCTACACCTTC
CASSSGTADGYTF
>NA|TRBV9|once|TRBJ1-5
TGTGCCAGCAGCGGTGGGGGGCAGGGTCAGCCCCAGCATTTT
CASSGGGQGQPQHF
>NA|TRBV5-8|NA|TRBJ1-5
TGTGCCAGCAGCCTAAATGGGGGGTCCCCCCAGCATTTT
CASSLNGGSPQHF
>TRBD1|TRBV28|NA|TRBJ1-4
TGTGCCAGCCACCGGGACAGGGTGGGTAATGAAAAACTGTTTTTT
CASHRDRVGNEKLFF
>NA|TRBV4-1|NA|TRBJ1-1
TGCGCCAGCAGCCAAGAATCCATGGCTCCTGAAGCTTTCTTT
CASSQESMAPEAFF
>TRBD1|TRBV19|NA|TRBJ1-6
TGTGCCAGTACCTCCCGGACAGGGAATTCACCCCTCCACTTT
CASTSRTGNSPLHF
>NA|TRBV7-9|NA|TRBJ2-4
TGTGCCAGCAGCTTAGCCCCGGACTTGGGAAACATTCAGTACTTC
CASSLAPDLGNIQYF
>TRBD2|TRBV4-1|NA|TRBJ2-2
TGCGCCAGCAGCCTTCCGGGACTAGCGGGAGTTTTGAACACCGGGGAGCTGTTTTTT
CASSLPGLAGVLNTGELFF
>TRBD1|TRBV2|NA|TRBJ1-1
TGTGCCAGCAGTGAAGCAGCCTCCGGGACAGGGGGAGCTTTCTTT
CASSEAASGTGGAFF
>NA|TRBV15|NA|TRBJ1-2
TGTGCCACCAGGAAAAAGGAAAACTATGGCTACACCTTC
CATRKKENYGYTF
>NA|TRBV27|NA|TRBJ1-1
TGTGCCAGCAGCGTTGGAGGGTACAATGAAGCTTTCTTT
CASSVGGYNEAFF
>TRBD2|TRBV7-8|NA|TRBJ2-1
TGTGCCAGCAGCCGTCCCCGTGGGAGGGCCTACAATGAGCAGTTCTTC
CASSRPRGRAYNEQFF
>NA|TRBV11-2|NA|TRBJ2-7
TGTGCCAGCAGCTCCCCAGACTACCTCTCCTCCTACGAGCAGTACTTC
CASSSPDYLSSYEQYF
>TRBD2|TRBV6-1|few|TRBJ2-1
TGTGCCAGCAGTGAAGTACCGGGACTAATCAATGAGCAGTTCTTC
CASSEVPGLINEQFF
>NA|TRBV5-1|NA|TRBJ2-1
TGCGCCAGCAGTTTTATTAGTCATGAGCAGTTCTTC
CASSFISHEQFF
>NA|TRBV29-1|NA|TRBJ2-2
TGCAGCGTTGCGGACCGGGACACCGGGGAGCTGTTTTTT
CSVADRDTGELFF
>NA|TRBV25-1|few|TRBJ1-1
TGTGCCACTATTGCAGGGGAGTCGTACACTGAAGCTTTCTTT
CATIAGESYTEAFF
>TRBD1|TRBV9|NA|TRBJ2-5
TGTGCCAGCAGCCCTGGACAGGGGGGACAAGAGACCCAGTACTTC
CASSPGQGGQETQYF
>NA|TRBV4-1|NA|TRBJ1-4
TGCGCCAGCAGCCAAGAAGGGCGAAGGAATGAAAAACTGTTTTTT
CASSQEGRRNEKLFF
>TRBD2|TRBV7-9|NA|TRBJ2-5
TGTGCCAGCAGCCCCCCCGGGCGGGGGGCCGCCGGAGAGACCCAGTACTTC
CASSPPGRGAAGETQYF
>NA|TRBV5-6|NA|TRBJ1-2
TGTGCCAGCAGCTTGGGGACAGACGGGGACTATGGCTACACCTTC
CASSLGTDGDYGYTF
>NA|TRBV5-3|NA|TRBJ1-4
TGTGCCAGAATGTTCGGGGTTTATGAAAAACTGTTTTTT
CARMFGVYEKLFF
>NA|TRBV29-1|NA|TRBJ2-7
TGCAGCGTTGAACTACCAGGTACCCACGAGCAGTACTTC
CSVELPGTHEQYF
>NA|TRBV6-5|NA|TRBJ2-1
TGTGCCAGCAGCCCCTCAGCCAGCTCCTACAATGAGCAGTTCTTC
CASSPSASSYNEQFF
>TRBD2|TRBV19|NA|TRBJ2-1
TGTGCCAGTAGTATAGGGCTAGCGGGAGGGCCTCTAGGCAATGAGCAGTTCTTC
CASSIGLAGGPLGNEQFF
>NA|TRBV6-1|NA|TRBJ2-1
TGTGCCAGCAGTGAAGGGAAGATATTAAGCTCCTACAATGAGCAGTTCTTC
CASSEGKILSSYNEQFF
>NA|TRBV5-1|NA|TRBJ2-3
TGCGCCAGCAGCTTGGTATTCGTAAGGGGGGACACAGATACGCAGTATTTT
CASSLVFVRGDTDTQYF
>NA|TRBV4-1|NA|TRBJ1-1
TGCGCCAGCAGCCCTACCACGGTAGGGGTGAACACTGAAGCTTTCTTT
CASSPTTVGVNTEAFF
>TRBD1|TRBV6-5|NA|TRBJ1-1
TGTGCCAGCAGCAACTCCGGGACAGGCACTGAAGCTTTCTTT
CASSNSGTGTEAFF
>NA|TRBV19|NA|TRBJ2-3
TGTGCCAGTACCCCCGGGGCGGAGGGGTGGGATACGCAGTATTTT
CASTPGAEGWDTQYF
>NA|TRBV13|NA|TRBJ2-7
TGTGCCAGCAGCTCTGGACATTACGACTCCTACGAGCAGTACTTC
CASSSGHYDSYEQYF